A selection of T cell receptor beta chains follows, all from one sample in a study of cytomegalovirus exposure and HLA in healthy donors. TCRdb keeps only in-frame clones here, not all; method: immunoSEQ multiplex PCR. The sample consists of 90,000 to 150,000 clones, approximately 87% of them appearing once. The material sequenced was PBMCs. The receptors were gathered from a woman between 18 and 29 years old in good health and CMV-seropositive. The CDR3 runs from the conserved cysteine through the conserved F or W. Each record gives: V gene, clone size, J gene, CDR3 protein. Clone size is not always given. Where it is, it says once, few, many or a class for expanded clones.

V: TRBV7-9
size: once
J: TRBJ1-1
CDR3: CASSLAVRVDTEAFF

V: TRBV7-9
size: NA
J: TRBJ2-1
CDR3: CASSDGTGIYNEQFF

V: TRBV19
size: NA
J: TRBJ1-2
CDR3: CASSTHSNYGYTF

V: TRBV2
size: NA
J: TRBJ2-2
CDR3: CASPRSSSNTGELFF

V: TRBV20-1
size: few
J: TRBJ1-1
CDR3: CSASWYSEAFF

V: TRBV10-3
size: NA
J: TRBJ1-5
CDR3: CATTQGARQPQHF

V: TRBV5-4
size: NA
J: TRBJ1-6
CDR3: CASSWEQGSPLHF

V: TRBV19
size: NA
J: TRBJ1-4
CDR3: CASSRMGQGGEKLFF

V: TRBV6-1
size: NA
J: TRBJ1-5
CDR3: CASSEEQTYSNQPQHF

V: TRBV14
size: NA
J: TRBJ2-3
CDR3: CASSRAGGNTQYF

V: TRBV5-1
size: NA
J: TRBJ2-7
CDR3: CASSPGVGVLEQYF

V: TRBV30
size: NA
J: TRBJ1-1
CDR3: CAWGPGQGRMNTEAFF

V: TRBV4-2
size: NA
J: TRBJ2-1
CDR3: CASSHNGLAGNEQFF

V: TRBV6-1
size: NA
J: TRBJ1-5
CDR3: CASSGVLPGFSNQPQHF

V: TRBV7-2
size: NA
J: TRBJ2-6
CDR3: CASSLTGSSGANVLTF

V: TRBV11-3
size: NA
J: TRBJ2-1
CDR3: CASSLLAGNFAIF

V: TRBV19
size: NA
J: TRBJ2-7
CDR3: CASSWTGNYEQYF

V: TRBV5-6
size: NA
J: TRBJ2-7
CDR3: CASSQAGTGLLYEQYF

V: TRBV19
size: NA
J: TRBJ1-6
CDR3: CASKERGLNSPLHF

V: TRBV19
size: NA
J: TRBJ1-1
CDR3: CASQQGAAETEAFF

V: TRBV11-2
size: NA
J: TRBJ2-7
CDR3: CASSHTRRPYEQYF

V: TRBV29-1
size: NA
J: TRBJ1-1
CDR3: CSATTRPGNTEAFF

V: TRBV6-5
size: NA
J: TRBJ1-2
CDR3: CASSYFATAYGYTF

V: TRBV4-1
size: NA
J: TRBJ2-1
CDR3: CASSHPMWASGANGDEQFF

V: TRBV30
size: NA
J: TRBJ1-3
CDR3: CAAGGGWTGGNTIYF

V: TRBV23-1
size: few
J: TRBJ1-4
CDR3: CASSQGHTEKLFF

V: TRBV7-9
size: NA
J: TRBJ2-7
CDR3: CASSLAVTYEQYF

V: TRBV4-1
size: NA
J: TRBJ2-5
CDR3: CASSRILAAPQETQYF

V: TRBV25-1
size: NA
J: TRBJ1-2
CDR3: CASSSLLGDSGYTF